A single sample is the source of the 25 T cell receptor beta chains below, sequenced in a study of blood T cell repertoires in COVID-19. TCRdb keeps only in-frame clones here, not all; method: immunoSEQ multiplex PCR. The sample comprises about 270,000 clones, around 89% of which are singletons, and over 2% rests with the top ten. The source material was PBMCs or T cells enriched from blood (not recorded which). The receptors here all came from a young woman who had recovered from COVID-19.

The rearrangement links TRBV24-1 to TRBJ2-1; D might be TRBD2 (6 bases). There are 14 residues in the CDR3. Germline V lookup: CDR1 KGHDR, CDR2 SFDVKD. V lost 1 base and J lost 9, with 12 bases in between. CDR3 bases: TGTGCCACCAGTGATTTTAACGGGGGACCTGAGCAGTTCTTC. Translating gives CATSDFNGGPEQFF.

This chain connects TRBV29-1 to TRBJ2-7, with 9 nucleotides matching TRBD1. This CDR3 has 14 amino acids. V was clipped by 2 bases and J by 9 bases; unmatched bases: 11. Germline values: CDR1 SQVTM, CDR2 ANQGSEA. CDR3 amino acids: CSVEIGQGSFGQYF. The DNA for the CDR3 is TGCAGCGTTGAAATCGGACAGGGGAGTTTCGGGCAGTACTTC.

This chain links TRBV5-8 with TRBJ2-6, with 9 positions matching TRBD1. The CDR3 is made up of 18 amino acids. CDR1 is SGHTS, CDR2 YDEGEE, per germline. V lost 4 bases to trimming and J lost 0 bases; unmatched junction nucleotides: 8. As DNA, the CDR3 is TGTGCCAGCAGCCCCCGGGACAGGGTCTTCTCTGGGGCCAACGTCCTGACTTTC. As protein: CASSPRDRVFSGANVLTF.

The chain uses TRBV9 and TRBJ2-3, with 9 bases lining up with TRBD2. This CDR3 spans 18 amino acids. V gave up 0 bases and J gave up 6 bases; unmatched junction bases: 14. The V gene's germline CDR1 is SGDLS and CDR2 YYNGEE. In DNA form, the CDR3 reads TGTGCCAGCAGCGTAGAGTTAGCGGGGGCGGGTCGGGTTGATACGCAGTATTTT. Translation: CASSVELAGAGRVDTQYF.

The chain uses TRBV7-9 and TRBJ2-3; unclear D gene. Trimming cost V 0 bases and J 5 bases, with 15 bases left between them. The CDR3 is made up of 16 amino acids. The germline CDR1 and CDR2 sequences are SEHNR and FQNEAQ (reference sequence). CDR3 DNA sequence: TGTGCCAGCAGCTTAGCTCTTGGCTCTCTCTTAGATACGCAGTATTTT. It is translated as CASSLALGSLLDTQYF.

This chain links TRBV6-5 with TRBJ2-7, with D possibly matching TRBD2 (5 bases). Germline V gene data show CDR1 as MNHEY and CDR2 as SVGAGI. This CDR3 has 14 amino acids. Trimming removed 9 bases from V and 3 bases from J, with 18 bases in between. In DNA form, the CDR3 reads TGTGCCAGTTCGAGGGCAGGCTTGGGCTACGAGCAGTACTTC. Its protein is CASSRAGLGYEQYF.

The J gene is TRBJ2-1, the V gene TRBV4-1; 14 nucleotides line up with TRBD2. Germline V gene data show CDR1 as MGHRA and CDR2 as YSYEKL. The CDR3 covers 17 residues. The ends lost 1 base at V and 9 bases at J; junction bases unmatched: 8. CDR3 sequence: CASSQAPTSGGAGEQFF. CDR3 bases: TGCGCCAGCAGCCAAGCCCCGACTAGCGGGGGGGCAGGTGAGCAGTTCTTC.

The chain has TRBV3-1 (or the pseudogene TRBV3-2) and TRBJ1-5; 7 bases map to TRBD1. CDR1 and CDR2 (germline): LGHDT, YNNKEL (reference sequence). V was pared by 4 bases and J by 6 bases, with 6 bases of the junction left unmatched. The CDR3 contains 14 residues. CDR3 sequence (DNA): TGTGCCAGCAGCCCCACAGGGGATCGTCAGCCCCAGCATTTT. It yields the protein CASSPTGDRQPQHF.

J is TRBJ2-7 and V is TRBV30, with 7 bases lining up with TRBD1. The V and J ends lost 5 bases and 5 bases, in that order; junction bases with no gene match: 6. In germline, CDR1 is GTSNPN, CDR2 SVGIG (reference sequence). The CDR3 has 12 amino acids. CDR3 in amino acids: CAWGDRSDEQYF. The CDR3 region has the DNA TGTGCCTGGGGGGACAGATCCGACGAGCAGTACTTC.

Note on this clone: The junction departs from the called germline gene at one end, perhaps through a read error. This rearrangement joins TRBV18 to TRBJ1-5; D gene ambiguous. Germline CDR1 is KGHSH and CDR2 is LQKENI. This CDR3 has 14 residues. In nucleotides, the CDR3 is TGTGCCAGCACACCCTCGGGGATGAACCAGCCCCAGCATTTT. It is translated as CASTPSGMNQPQHF.

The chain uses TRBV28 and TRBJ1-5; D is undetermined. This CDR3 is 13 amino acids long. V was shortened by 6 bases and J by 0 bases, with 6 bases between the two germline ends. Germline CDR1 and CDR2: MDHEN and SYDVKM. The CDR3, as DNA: TGTGCCAGCAGAACACCTAGCAATCAGCCCCAGCATTTT. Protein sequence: CASRTPSNQPQHF. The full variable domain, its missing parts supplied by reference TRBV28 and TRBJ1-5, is DVKVTQSSRYLVKRTGEKVFLECVQDMDHENMFWYRQDPGLGLRLIYFSYDVKMKEKGDIPEGYSVSREKKERFSLILESASTNQTSMYLCASRTPSNQPQHFGDGTRLSIL.

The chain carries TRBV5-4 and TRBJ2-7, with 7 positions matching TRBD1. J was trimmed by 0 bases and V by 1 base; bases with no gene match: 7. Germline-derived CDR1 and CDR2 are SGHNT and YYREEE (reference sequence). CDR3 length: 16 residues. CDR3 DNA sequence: TGTGCCAGCAGCTTGAAGACAGGGACATACTCCTACGAGCAGTACTTC. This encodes CASSLKTGTYSYEQYF. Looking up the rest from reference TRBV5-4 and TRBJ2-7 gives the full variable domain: ETGVTQSPTHLIKTRGQQVTLRCSSQSGHNTVSWYQQALGQGPQFIFQYYREEENGRGNFPPRFSGLQFPNYSSELNVNALELDDSALYLCASSLKTGTYSYEQYFGPGTRLTVT.

In DNA, the CDR3 is TGTGCCAGCAGCCAAGGGGCTAGCGGGGAGGTGACCCAGTACTTC. This gives the protein CASSQGASGEVTQYF. The rearrangement joins TRBV4-2 to TRBJ2-5, with TRBD2 matching 9 bases. CDR1 and CDR2 (germline): LGHNA, YNFKEQ. The CDR3 contains 15 residues. V lost 1 base and J lost 7; bases outside the gene matches: 7.

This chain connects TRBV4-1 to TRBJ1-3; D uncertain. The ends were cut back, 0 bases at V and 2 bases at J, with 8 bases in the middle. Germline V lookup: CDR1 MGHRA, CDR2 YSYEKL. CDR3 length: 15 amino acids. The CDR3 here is CASSQDSFAGNTIYF. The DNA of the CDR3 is TGCGCCAGCAGCCAAGATTCGTTTGCTGGAAACACCATATATTTT.

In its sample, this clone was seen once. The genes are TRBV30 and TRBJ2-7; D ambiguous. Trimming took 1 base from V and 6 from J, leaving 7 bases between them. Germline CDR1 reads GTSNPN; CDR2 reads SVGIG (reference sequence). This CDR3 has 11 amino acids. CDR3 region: CAWSGQCEQYF. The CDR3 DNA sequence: TGTGCCTGGAGTGGGCAGTGCGAGCAGTACTTC.

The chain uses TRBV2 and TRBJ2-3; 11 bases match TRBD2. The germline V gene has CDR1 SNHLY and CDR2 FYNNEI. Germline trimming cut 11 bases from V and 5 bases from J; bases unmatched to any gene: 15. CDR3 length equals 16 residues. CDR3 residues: CAGLGASGGPKDTQYF. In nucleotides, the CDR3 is TGTGCCGGACTGGGCGCTAGCGGGGGGCCGAAAGATACGCAGTATTTT.

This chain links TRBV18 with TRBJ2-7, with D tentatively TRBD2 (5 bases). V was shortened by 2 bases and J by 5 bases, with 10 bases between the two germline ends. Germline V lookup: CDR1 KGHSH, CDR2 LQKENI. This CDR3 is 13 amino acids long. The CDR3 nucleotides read TGTGCCAGCTCACCAAGGTCGCGGGACGAGCAGTACTTC. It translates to CASSPRSRDEQYF. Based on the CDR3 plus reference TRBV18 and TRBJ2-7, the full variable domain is NAGVMQNPRHLVRRRGQEARLRCSPMKGHSHVYWYRQLPEEGLKFMVYLQKENIIDESGMPKERFSAEFPKEGPSILRIQQVVRGDSAAYFCASSPRSRDEQYFGPGTRLTVT.

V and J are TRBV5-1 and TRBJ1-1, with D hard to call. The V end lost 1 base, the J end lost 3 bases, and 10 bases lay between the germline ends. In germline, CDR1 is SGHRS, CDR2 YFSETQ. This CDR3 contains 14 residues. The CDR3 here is CASSLIEADTEAFF. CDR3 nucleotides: TGCGCCAGCAGCTTGATAGAGGCGGACACTGAAGCTTTCTTT.

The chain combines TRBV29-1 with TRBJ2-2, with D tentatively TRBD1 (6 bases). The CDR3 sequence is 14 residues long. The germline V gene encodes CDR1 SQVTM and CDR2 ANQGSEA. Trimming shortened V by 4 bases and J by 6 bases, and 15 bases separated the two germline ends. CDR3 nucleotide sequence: TGCAGCGTTGCAACAGGGACGTTGCCCGGGGAGCTGTTTTTT. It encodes CSVATGTLPGELFF.

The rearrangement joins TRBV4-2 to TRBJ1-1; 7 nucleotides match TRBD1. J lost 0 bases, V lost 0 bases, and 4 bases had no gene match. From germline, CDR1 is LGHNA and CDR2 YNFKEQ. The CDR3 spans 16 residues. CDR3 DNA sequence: TGTGCCAGCAGCCAAGACGCAGACAGGGTGAACACTGAAGCTTTCTTT. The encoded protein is CASSQDADRVNTEAFF.

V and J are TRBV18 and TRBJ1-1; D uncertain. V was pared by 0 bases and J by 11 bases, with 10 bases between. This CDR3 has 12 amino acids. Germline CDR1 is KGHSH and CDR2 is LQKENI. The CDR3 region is CASSPPESGAFF. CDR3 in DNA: TGTGCCAGCTCACCACCGGAGAGCGGGGCTTTCTTT.

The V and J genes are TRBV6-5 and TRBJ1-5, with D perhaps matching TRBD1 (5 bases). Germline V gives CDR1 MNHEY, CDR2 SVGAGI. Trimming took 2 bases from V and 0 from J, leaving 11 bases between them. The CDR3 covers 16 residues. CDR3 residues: CASSYANRYSNQPQHF. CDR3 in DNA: TGTGCCAGCAGTTACGCCAACAGGTATAGCAATCAGCCCCAGCATTTT.

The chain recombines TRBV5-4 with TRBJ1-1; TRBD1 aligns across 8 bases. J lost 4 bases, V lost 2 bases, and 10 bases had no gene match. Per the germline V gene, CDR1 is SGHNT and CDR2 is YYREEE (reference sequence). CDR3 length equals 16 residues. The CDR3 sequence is CASSLGTGYRGTEAFF. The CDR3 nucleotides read TGTGCCAGCAGCTTAGGGACAGGTTATCGTGGCACTGAAGCTTTCTTT. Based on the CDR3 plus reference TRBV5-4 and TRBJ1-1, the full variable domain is ETGVTQSPTHLIKTRGQQVTLRCSSQSGHNTVSWYQQALGQGPQFIFQYYREEENGRGNFPPRFSGLQFPNYSSELNVNALELDDSALYLCASSLGTGYRGTEAFFGQGTRLTVV.

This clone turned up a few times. CDR3 residues: CASSQDREGQYF. Here the CDR3 DNA reads TGTGCCAGCAGCCAAGATCGCGAGGGGCAGTACTTC. The rearrangement uses TRBV3-1 (or the pseudogene TRBV3-2) and TRBJ2-7, with a tentative D call TRBD2 (5 bases). The V and J ends lost 0 bases and 9 bases respectively, with 9 bases between them. This CDR3 comprises 12 residues. Per the germline V gene, CDR1 is LGHDT and CDR2 is YNNKEL (reference sequence).

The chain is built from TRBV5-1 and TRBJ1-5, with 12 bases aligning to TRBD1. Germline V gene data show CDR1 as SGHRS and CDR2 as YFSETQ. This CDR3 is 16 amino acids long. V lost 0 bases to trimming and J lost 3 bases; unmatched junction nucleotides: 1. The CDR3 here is CASSLGGQGANQPQHF. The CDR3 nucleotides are TGCGCCAGCAGCTTGGGGGGACAGGGGGCCAATCAGCCCCAGCATTTT. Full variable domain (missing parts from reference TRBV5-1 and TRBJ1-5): KAGVTQTPRYLIKTRGQQVTLSCSPISGHRSVSWYQQTPGQGLQFLFEYFSETQRNKGNFPGRFSGRQFSNSRSEMNVSTLELGDSALYLCASSLGGQGANQPQHFGDGTRLSIL.